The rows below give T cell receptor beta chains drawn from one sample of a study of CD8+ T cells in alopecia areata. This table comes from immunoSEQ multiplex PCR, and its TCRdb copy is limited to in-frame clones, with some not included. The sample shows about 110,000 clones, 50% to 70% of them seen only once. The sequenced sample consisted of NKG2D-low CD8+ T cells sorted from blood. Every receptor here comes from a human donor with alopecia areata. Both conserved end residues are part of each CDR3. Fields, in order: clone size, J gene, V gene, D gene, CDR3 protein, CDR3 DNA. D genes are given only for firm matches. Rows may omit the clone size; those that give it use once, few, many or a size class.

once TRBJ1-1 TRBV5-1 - CASSPAGGWGTEAFF TGCGCCAGCAGCCCCGCGGGGGGTTGGGGCACTGAAGCTTTCTTT
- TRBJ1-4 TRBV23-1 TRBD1 CASSRRDRDEKLFF TGCGCCAGCAGTAGACGGGACAGGGATGAAAAACTGTTTTTT
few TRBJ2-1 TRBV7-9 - CASNLQSSYNEQFF TGTGCCAGCAACCTACAGAGCTCCTACAATGAGCAGTTCTTC
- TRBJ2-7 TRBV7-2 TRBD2 CASSGSGRSSYEQYF TGTGCCAGCAGCGGTAGCGGGAGGAGCTCCTACGAGCAGTACTTC
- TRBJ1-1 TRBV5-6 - CASSLPPGPINTEAFF TGTGCCAGCAGCTTACCCCCGGGACCGATTAACACTGAAGCTTTCTTT
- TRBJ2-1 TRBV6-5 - CASSYSRRNEQFF TGTGCCAGCAGTTACTCGCGTAGAAATGAGCAGTTCTTC
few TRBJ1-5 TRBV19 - CASNPAGFNQPQHF TGTGCCAGTAACCCCGCAGGGTTCAACCAGCCCCAGCATTTT
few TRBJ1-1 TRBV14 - CASSQVAVNTEAFF TGTGCCAGCAGCCAAGTTGCAGTAAACACTGAAGCTTTCTTT
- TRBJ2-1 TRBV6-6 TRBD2 CASRPLTGEGYNEQFF TGTGCCAGCAGGCCCTTAACGGGGGAGGGGTACAATGAGCAGTTCTTC
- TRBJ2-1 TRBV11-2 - CASSLGGEYNEQFF TGTGCCAGCAGCTTAGGCGGAGAGTACAATGAGCAGTTCTTC
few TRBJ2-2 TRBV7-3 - CASSSPNDPSGELFF TGTGCCAGCAGCTCCCCGAACGACCCATCCGGGGAGCTGTTTTTT
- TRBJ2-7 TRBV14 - CASSQDRQGTSYEQYF TGTGCCAGCAGCCAAGATCGCCAGGGAACATCCTACGAGCAGTACTTC
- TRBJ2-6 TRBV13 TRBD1 CASSTPGGAGANVLTF TGTGCCAGCAGCACGCCAGGGGGCGCGGGGGCCAACGTCCTGACTTTC
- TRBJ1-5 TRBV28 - CASALGNRQPQHF TGTGCCAGCGCCTTAGGGAATCGTCAGCCCCAGCATTTT
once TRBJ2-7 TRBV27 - CASSSLSKSYEQYF TGTGCCAGCAGTTCCCTGTCAAAATCCTACGAGCAGTACTTC
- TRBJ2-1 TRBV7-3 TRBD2 CASSLTISGRYNEQFF TGTGCCAGCAGCTTAACGATCAGCGGGAGATACAATGAGCAGTTCTTC